The 23 T cell receptor beta chains listed next were all sequenced from one sample in a study of cytomegalovirus exposure and HLA in healthy donors. Amplification used 60 Vbeta primers and 13 Jbeta primers. TCRdb's table, derived via immunoSEQ multiplex PCR, lists solely in-frame clones and lacks some. The repertoire holds about 170,000 clones, approximately 84% seen once, with about 2.4% in the top ten. The sequencing sample was made of PBMCs. The receptor source for this set is a man younger than 40 in good health and CMV-seropositive.

V gene TRBV9 combines with J gene TRBJ2-2; 9 bases line up with TRBD2. Germline CDR1 is SGDLS and CDR2 is YYNGEE. The V gene end was trimmed by 0 bases and the J gene end by 7 bases; junction bases not matched to a gene: 7. The CDR3 is 16 residues long. In nucleotides, the CDR3 is TGTGCCAGCAGCGTAGTGGCGGGAGGGCGCAGCGGGGAGCTGTTTTTT. It translates to CASSVVAGGRSGELFF.

The chain couples TRBV11-3 to TRBJ2-3; D ambiguous. V gave up 5 bases and J gave up 5 bases, with 11 bases separating them. The CDR3 length is 13 residues. Germline CDR1 is SGHNT and CDR2 is YENEEA. Here the CDR3 DNA reads TGTGCCAGCAGCACCGAAGCGAGAGATACGCAGTATTTT. This gives the protein CASSTEARDTQYF.

V gene TRBV19 combines with J gene TRBJ1-1; no definite D call. Looked up from germline, CDR1 is LNHDA and CDR2 is SQIVND (reference sequence). V was trimmed by 6 bases and J by 4 bases, leaving 9 bases between them. The CDR3 has 12 residues. The CDR3 region is CASSHRVTEAFF. In nucleotides, the CDR3 is TGTGCCAGTAGCCACAGAGTCACTGAAGCTTTCTTT. Full variable domain (missing parts from reference TRBV19 and TRBJ1-1): DGGITQSPKYLFRKEGQNVTLSCEQNLNHDAMYWYRQDPGQGLRLIYYSQIVNDFQKGDIAEGYSVSREKKESFPLTVTSAQKNPTAFYLCASSHRVTEAFFGQGTRLTVV.

This rearrangement joins TRBV11-2 to TRBJ1-2; D gene unclear. V lost 3 bases and J 4 bases, leaving 6 bases between the germline ends. Germline V gives CDR1 SGHAT, CDR2 FQNNGV. CDR3 length: 12 amino acids. The CDR3 reads CASSLVSYGYTF. DNA for the CDR3: TGTGCCAGCAGCTTGGTCAGCTATGGCTACACCTTC.

This clone appeared a single time. The chain employs TRBV28 and TRBJ2-5; no clear D. V was pared by 5 bases and J by 0 bases, with 16 bases between. Looked up from germline, CDR1 is MDHEN and CDR2 is SYDVKM. This CDR3 comprises 16 residues. CDR3 sequence reads: CASSPLLELYQETQYF. The CDR3 bases are TGTGCCAGCAGTCCACTATTGGAGCTATACCAAGAGACCCAGTACTTC. Full variable domain (rest looked up from reference TRBV28 and TRBJ2-5): DVKVTQSSRYLVKRTGEKVFLECVQDMDHENMFWYRQDPGLGLRLIYFSYDVKMKEKGDIPEGYSVSREKKERFSLILESASTNQTSMYLCASSPLLELYQETQYFGPGTRLLVL.

This chain links TRBV7-9 with TRBJ2-5; possibly TRBD2 for D (7 bases). This CDR3 contains 16 residues. V was clipped by 5 bases and J by 4 bases, with 20 bases between them. Germline V gene lookup returns CDR1 SEHNR and CDR2 FQNEAQ (reference sequence). The CDR3 DNA is TGTGCCAGCAGCCTGGGGGGCGGGAGTCCGGGAGAGACCCAGTACTTC. Its protein product is CASSLGGGSPGETQYF. Looking up the rest from reference TRBV7-9 and TRBJ2-5 gives the full variable domain: DTGVSQNPRHKITKRGQNVTFRCDPISEHNRLYWYRQTLGQGPEFLTYFQNEAQLEKSRLLSDRFSAERPKGSFSTLEIQRTEQGDSAMYLCASSLGGGSPGETQYFGPGTRLLVL.

The chain is built from TRBV4-1 and TRBJ1-3, with TRBD1 matching over 8 bases. This CDR3 has 15 residues. Germline assignment: CDR1 MGHRA and CDR2 YSYEKL. V lost 4 bases, J lost 3 bases, and 5 bases stayed unmatched. The CDR3 nucleotides read TGCGCCAGCAGCCGCGACAGGGGAGGTGGAAACACCATATATTTT. The encoded protein is CASSRDRGGGNTIYF.

This chain links TRBV4-3 with TRBJ2-6; possible D gene TRBD2, 5 bases. V lost 5 bases and J lost 2, with 13 bases in between. Germline CDR1 LGHNA, CDR2 YSLEER. This CDR3 contains 16 residues. Here the CDR3 DNA reads TGCGCCAGCAGCAGAGAGGGAACTACTGGGGCCAACGTCCTGACTTTC. Translating gives CASSREGTTGANVLTF.

The V gene is TRBV7-9, the J gene TRBJ2-1; 7 nucleotides agree with TRBD2. The CDR3 sequence is 13 residues long. Germline-derived CDR1 and CDR2 are SEHNR and FQNEAQ (reference sequence). J was trimmed by 9 bases and V by 3 bases; bases with no gene match: 5. CDR3 in amino acids: CASSLGREGEQFF. Written as DNA, the CDR3 is TGTGCCAGCAGCTTGGGCAGGGAGGGTGAGCAGTTCTTC. The full variable domain, completed using reference TRBV7-9 and TRBJ2-1, is DTGVSQNPRHKITKRGQNVTFRCDPISEHNRLYWYRQTLGQGPEFLTYFQNEAQLEKSRLLSDRFSAERPKGSFSTLEIQRTEQGDSAMYLCASSLGREGEQFFGPGTRLTVL.

In its sample, this clone was seen a few times. The chain couples TRBV19 to TRBJ1-5, with a possible D match to TRBD1 (5 bases). The length of the CDR3 is 14 residues. The V end lost 7 bases, the J end lost 6 bases, and 16 bases lay between the germline ends. CDR1 LNHDA and CDR2 SQIVND come from the germline V gene (reference sequence). The CDR3 loop reads CASTNLREVQPQHF. The DNA for the CDR3 is TGTGCCAGTACCAATCTCAGGGAAGTTCAGCCCCAGCATTTT.

This chain uses TRBV11-2 with TRBJ2-7; 7 bases line up with TRBD2. J lost 3 bases, V lost 5 bases, and 10 bases had no gene match. The CDR3 has 15 residues. The germline V gene has CDR1 SGHAT and CDR2 FQNNGV. CDR3 region: CASSPLPREGYEQYF. CDR3 bases: TGTGCCAGCAGCCCGCTACCCAGGGAGGGCTACGAGCAGTACTTC.

The rearrangement links TRBV5-8 to TRBJ2-1, with TRBD1 matching over 7 bases. The V and J ends lost 0 bases and 3 bases, in that order; junction bases with no gene match: 6. CDR1 and CDR2 from the germline V gene are SGHTS and YDEGEE. The CDR3 is 16 residues long. Here the CDR3 DNA reads TGTGCCAGCAGCTTGGACAGGGGATCAAACTACAATGAGCAGTTCTTC. Translated: CASSLDRGSNYNEQFF.

The chain combines TRBV5-4 with TRBJ1-2, with 8 positions matching TRBD1. Trimming cost V 4 bases and J 11 bases; bases outside gene matches: 13. This CDR3 is 14 amino acids long. Germline CDR1 is SGHNT and CDR2 is YYREEE (reference sequence). CDR3 nucleotides: TGTGCCAGCAGCATATACGGGACAGGAGGGGCGTACACCTTC. Protein product: CASSIYGTGGAYTF.

This chain joins TRBV5-1 and TRBJ1-1, with D perhaps matching TRBD1 (6 bases). The V end was cut by 2 bases, the J end by 4 bases, with 9 bases between. Per the germline V gene, CDR1 is SGHRS and CDR2 is YFSETQ. The CDR3 runs 13 residues. CDR3 nucleotide sequence: TGCGCCAGCAGCTTCCGAGGGGGCACTGAAGCTTTCTTT. Its translation is CASSFRGGTEAFF.

The chain uses TRBV15 and TRBJ2-7; 7 nucleotides line up with TRBD1. There are 15 residues in the CDR3. Looked up from germline, CDR1 is LNHNV and CDR2 is YYDKDF (reference sequence). V lost 1 base and J lost 5; bases outside the gene matches: 8. CDR3 in DNA: TGTGCCACCAGCAGAGGACAGGGTACTTACCACGAGCAGTACGTC. Translating it yields CATSRGQGTYHEQYV.

Note on this clone: Compared with germline, one end of the junction differs, possibly owing to a read error. Other DNA variants within this sample encode the same CDR3. The V call is TRBV7-2, the J call TRBJ2-2; 10 bases agree with TRBD2. The germline V gene encodes CDR1 SGHTA and CDR2 FQGNSA. The CDR3 runs to 15 residues. CDR3 sequence reads: CASSLAGGNTGELFF. For the CDR3, the DNA is TGTGCCAGCAGTTTAGCGGGAGGGAACACCGGGGAGCTGTTTTTT. Looking up the rest from reference TRBV7-2 and TRBJ2-2 gives the full variable domain: GAGVSQSPSNKVTEKGKDVELRCDPISGHTALYWYRQSLGQGLEFLIYFQGNSAPDKSGLPSDRFSAERTGGSVSTLTIQRTQQEDSAVYLCASSLAGGNTGELFFGEGSRLTVL.

The chain joins TRBV5-8 to TRBJ2-1; D remains ambiguous. The ends were cut back, 1 base at V and 8 bases at J, with 13 bases in the middle. Germline V gene data show CDR1 as SGHTS and CDR2 as YDEGEE. The CDR3 spans 14 residues. CDR3: CASSLIMGEYEQFF. CDR3 nucleotides: TGTGCCAGCAGCTTGATCATGGGCGAGTATGAGCAGTTCTTC.

The rearrangement uses TRBV4-1 and TRBJ2-7; tentatively, D is TRBD2 (5 bases). The CDR3 covers 16 residues. Germline values: CDR1 MGHRA, CDR2 YSYEKL. Trimming removed 0 bases from V and 2 bases from J, with 14 bases in between. CDR3 coding DNA: TGCGCCAGCAGCCAAGAGGTCGGGGTAAGGACCTACGAGCAGTACGTC. The encoded protein is CASSQEVGVRTYEQYV.

The chain joins TRBV19 to TRBJ2-3, with D unclear. The CDR3 is made up of 15 amino acids. CDR1 is LNHDA, CDR2 SQIVND, per germline (reference sequence). V gave up 1 base and J gave up 4 bases, with 12 bases separating them. As DNA, the CDR3 is TGTGCCAGTAGTATAGGCGCCGGGTCCTCAGATACGCAGTATTTT. It translates to CASSIGAGSSDTQYF.

This clone was observed a single time. The chain has TRBV7-3 and TRBJ2-2, with D perhaps TRBD2 (5 bases). Germline V gene lookup returns CDR1 SGHTA and CDR2 FQGTGA. The V end lost 6 bases, the J end lost 7 bases, and 12 bases lay between the germline ends. This CDR3 has 13 amino acids. The CDR3 here is CASSFDRDGELFF. DNA of the CDR3: TGTGCCAGCAGTTTTGACCGGGACGGGGAGCTGTTTTTT.

The V gene is TRBV19, the J gene TRBJ2-3, with 10 bases matching TRBD2. Per the germline V gene, CDR1 is LNHDA and CDR2 is SQIVND (reference sequence). The CDR3 consists of 16 residues. V lost 5 bases, J lost 2 bases, and 7 bases stayed unmatched. The CDR3 DNA reads as TGTGCCAGTAGTCCCTGGACTAGCGGATACACAGATACGCAGTATTTT. Protein product: CASSPWTSGYTDTQYF.

Details on this clone: At one end the junction does not follow the germline gene, possibly because of a read error. The chain is built from TRBV5-1 and TRBJ2-3, with 9 bases that match TRBD1. This CDR3 comprises 14 residues. Germline V gives CDR1 SGHRS, CDR2 YFSETQ. The DNA for the CDR3 is TGCGTCAGCAGCTTTGGGACAGGGAGGTATACGCAGTATTTT. This translates into CVSSFGTGRYTQYF.

V and J are TRBV19 and TRBJ2-1; D gene uncertain. CDR1 is LNHDA and CDR2 is SQIVND in the germline V gene (reference sequence). V lost 3 bases and J 4 bases, leaving 13 bases between the germline ends. This CDR3 region has 15 residues. The CDR3 reads CASSMYGEDYNEQFF. Written as DNA, the CDR3 is TGTGCCAGTAGTATGTACGGAGAGGATTACAATGAGCAGTTCTTC.